This entry is about one T cell receptor beta chain. Its antigen is undetermined. 5' RACE that incorporated UMI labels was used to prepare the TRB cDNA libraries. TCRdb re-called the 5' RACE reads; one entry per CDR3 protein, DNA not given. Its listing shows 140,000 to 150,000 distinct CDR3 sequences. The data belong to a study of CXCR3-negative and CXCR3-positive naive CD8 T cells. Germline values: CDR1 SEHNR, CDR2 FQNEAQ (reference sequence). The CDR3 runs to 15 residues. Per CD8+ T cell subset, triplicate sorts of 250,000 to 300,000 cells each were done. CD45RO-CCR7+CD27+CD95- was the phenotype of naive CD8+ T cells. General study findings and limits: TRB CDR3s were more hydrophobic in CXCR3-positive than in CXCR3-negative naive cells. With CXCR3 expression partially decreased after cryopreservation, most assays relied on fresh PBMCs.

This TCR derives from a human donor in good health. Some clones in this sample may be carry-over from other donors' samples. Sequencing was performed on naive CXCR3+ CD8+ T cells from blood. Subset denoted: CD45RO-CCR7+CD27+CD95- naive CD8+ T cells expressing CXCR3 (TNR3+). The V and J genes are TRBV7-9 and TRBJ2-2. The CDR3 loop is CASSPQFANTGELFF. Combining the CDR3 with reference TRBV7-9 and TRBJ2-2 gives the whole variable domain DTGVSQNPRHKITKRGQNVTFRCDPISEHNRLYWYRQTLGQGPEFLTYFQNEAQLEKSRLLSDRFSAERPKGSFSTLEIQRTEQGDSAMYLCASSPQFANTGELFFGEGSRLTVL.